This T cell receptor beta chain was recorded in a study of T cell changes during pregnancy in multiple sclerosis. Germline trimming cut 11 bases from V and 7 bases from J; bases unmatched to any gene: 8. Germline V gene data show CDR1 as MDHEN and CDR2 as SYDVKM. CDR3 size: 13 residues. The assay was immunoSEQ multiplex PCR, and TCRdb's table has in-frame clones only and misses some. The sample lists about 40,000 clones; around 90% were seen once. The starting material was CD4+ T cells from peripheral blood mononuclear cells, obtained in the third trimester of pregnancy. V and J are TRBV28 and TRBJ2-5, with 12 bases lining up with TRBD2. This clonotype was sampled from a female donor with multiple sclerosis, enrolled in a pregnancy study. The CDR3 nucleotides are TGTGCCGCAACGACTAGCGGGAGCGGGACCCAGTACTTC. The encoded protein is CAATTSGSGTQYF.